A selection of T cell receptor beta chains follows, all from one sample in a study of tumor T cells in aggressive B-cell lymphoma. The assay was immunoSEQ multiplex PCR, and TCRdb's table has in-frame clones only and misses some. Here the sample spans around 2,400 clones, over 75% being singletons. Sequencing was performed on tumor tissue. The receptors were gathered from an adult with diffuse large B cell lymphoma. CDR3s include the opening cysteine and the closing phenylalanine or tryptophan. The order of the fields is clone size, J gene, V gene, D gene, CDR3 DNA, CDR3 protein. The D gene is left open where the match is weak. Where a row states a size, it is once, few, many or the class of an expanded clone; other rows omit it.

size: .
J: TRBJ2-2
V: TRBV7-8
D: TRBD1
DNA: TGTGCCAGCAGCTTAGAGGACGGGACAGGGCTCAGCGGGGAGCTGTTTTTT
CDR3: CASSLEDGTGLSGELFF

size: .
J: TRBJ2-5
V: TRBV5-1
D: TRBD1
DNA: TGCGCCAGCAGCAACCCGACAGGGAACCAAGAGACCCAGTACTTC
CDR3: CASSNPTGNQETQYF

size: once
J: TRBJ1-2
V: TRBV27
D: TRBD1
DNA: TGTGCCAGCAGTTTATATACAGGGGGTGGGAACTATGGCTACACCTTC
CDR3: CASSLYTGGGNYGYTF

size: .
J: TRBJ1-1
V: TRBV27
D: .
DNA: TGTGCCAGCGGCAGGAACACTGAAGCTTTCTTT
CDR3: CASGRNTEAFF

size: .
J: TRBJ2-7
V: TRBV28
D: .
DNA: TGTGCCAGCAATGGCGGGACCCGGTGGGACGAGCAGTACTTC
CDR3: CASNGGTRWDEQYF

size: once
J: TRBJ1-2
V: TRBV29-1
D: TRBD1
DNA: TGCAGCGTTATACCCGGGACAGGGCAAAGGGCGAACTATGGCTACACCTTC
CDR3: CSVIPGTGQRANYGYTF

size: few
J: TRBJ1-1
V: TRBV4-1
D: .
DNA: TGCGCCAGCAGCCAAGACCCGGGACAGAACACTGAAGCTTTCTTT
CDR3: CASSQDPGQNTEAFF

size: once
J: TRBJ2-1
V: TRBV7-2
D: .
DNA: TGTGCCAGCAGCTATAGAGGGAACAATGAGCAGTTCTTC
CDR3: CASSYRGNNEQFF

size: .
J: TRBJ1-1
V: TRBV5-1
D: .
DNA: TGCGCCAGCTTACAGGGAACTGAAGCTTTCTTT
CDR3: CASLQGTEAFF

size: .
J: TRBJ2-7
V: TRBV27
D: .
DNA: TGTGCCAGCAATCAAGGGGCTGTCTACGAGCAGTACTTC
CDR3: CASNQGAVYEQYF

size: .
J: TRBJ1-1
V: TRBV2
D: TRBD1
DNA: TGTGCCAGCAGTGAAACCCTCCCCTGGACAGGATTGAACACTGAAGCTTTCTTT
CDR3: CASSETLPWTGLNTEAFF

size: .
J: TRBJ1-4
V: TRBV4-1
D: .
DNA: TGCGCCAGCAGCCAAGCTGCAACTAATGAAAAACTGTTTTTT
CDR3: CASSQAATNEKLFF

size: .
J: TRBJ2-3
V: TRBV5-4
D: TRBD2
DNA: TGTGCCAGCAGCCCACGGAACCTTCGGGGGGGGAGCACAGATACGCAGTATTTT
CDR3: CASSPRNLRGGSTDTQYF

size: few
J: TRBJ2-3
V: TRBV7-9
D: TRBD1
DNA: TGTGCCAGCAGCGGTCTGGACAGGCTAAGCACAGATACGCAGTATTTT
CDR3: CASSGLDRLSTDTQYF

size: .
J: TRBJ2-3
V: TRBV27
D: TRBD2
DNA: TGTGCCAGCAGTCGCGGGAGAAAAGATACGCAGTATTTT
CDR3: CASSRGRKDTQYF

size: .
J: TRBJ2-7
V: TRBV7-9
D: TRBD2
DNA: TGTGCCAGCAGCTTATCCTTGGCGGGAGGTGAGCAGTACTTC
CDR3: CASSLSLAGGEQYF

size: .
J: TRBJ2-7
V: TRBV19
D: .
DNA: TGTGCCAGTAATAGTACGAGAGGGAACTACGAGCAGTACTTC
CDR3: CASNSTRGNYEQYF

size: .
J: TRBJ1-4
V: TRBV6-5
D: .
DNA: TGTGCCAGCAGTTACGGAGGGTTTGCAACTAATGAAAAACTGTTTTTT
CDR3: CASSYGGFATNEKLFF

size: .
J: TRBJ2-7
V: TRBV4-3
D: TRBD2
DNA: TGCGCCAGCAGCCAAGACGCGGGAGGAACCTACGAGCAGTACTTC
CDR3: CASSQDAGGTYEQYF

size: once
J: TRBJ2-2
V: TRBV29-1
D: .
DNA: TGCAGCGTTGAAGAGGCGGGGCAGGGCACCGGGGAGCTGTTTTTT
CDR3: CSVEEAGQGTGELFF

size: .
J: TRBJ1-2
V: TRBV30
D: TRBD1
DNA: TGTGCCTGGAGTGTTGCGGGACAGGGCATCTACACCTTC
CDR3: CAWSVAGQGIYTF

size: .
J: TRBJ2-5
V: TRBV7-9
D: TRBD1
DNA: TGTGCCAGCAGCTTAGTGCAGGGGGTACAAGAGACCCAGTACTTC
CDR3: CASSLVQGVQETQYF

size: .
J: TRBJ2-3
V: TRBV27
D: .
DNA: TGTGCCAGCACCAGAGTGGGGCCCACAGATACGCAGTATTTT
CDR3: CASTRVGPTDTQYF

size: .
J: TRBJ2-7
V: TRBV18
D: .
DNA: TGTGCCAGCCGTCCCTCCGGGAGCTACGAGCAGTACTTC
CDR3: CASRPSGSYEQYF

size: once
J: TRBJ1-3
V: TRBV29-1
D: .
DNA: TGCAGCGTTGAAGGGGCTAAGGCTGGAAACACCATATATTTT
CDR3: CSVEGAKAGNTIYF

size: .
J: TRBJ1-1
V: TRBV5-4
D: .
DNA: TGTGCCAGCAGCTTGGACCTACAGGGCACTGAAGCTTTCTTT
CDR3: CASSLDLQGTEAFF

size: .
J: TRBJ1-1
V: TRBV7-9
D: .
DNA: TGTGCCAGCAGCCCGCCGGGACTCCCAAGAGGGAACACCGAAGCTTTCTTT
CDR3: CASSPPGLPRGNTEAFF

size: once
J: TRBJ2-7
V: TRBV7-9
D: TRBD1
DNA: TGTGCCAGCAGCTTTGGACAGGGGGTCCCCTACGAGCAGTACTTC
CDR3: CASSFGQGVPYEQYF

size: .
J: TRBJ1-1
V: TRBV13
D: .
DNA: TGTGCCAGCACCTTAAGGGGGAACCTGAACACTGAAGCTTTCTTT
CDR3: CASTLRGNLNTEAFF

size: .
J: TRBJ2-7
V: TRBV10-3
D: .
DNA: TGTGCCATCAGTGAGGGGGGCAGCTTTAACTACGAGCAGTACTTC
CDR3: CAISEGGSFNYEQYF

size: few
J: TRBJ1-3
V: TRBV10-3
D: TRBD1
DNA: TGTGCCATCAGTGAGGAGCCGGGACAGGGGGCTTCAATCTCTGGAAACACCATATATTTT
CDR3: CAISEEPGQGASISGNTIYF

size: .
J: TRBJ2-7
V: TRBV11-2
D: .
DNA: TGTGCCAGCAGTGCGCAGGGATCATGGTACGAGCAGTACTTC
CDR3: CASSAQGSWYEQYF

size: .
J: TRBJ1-2
V: TRBV5-4
D: .
DNA: TGTGCCAGCATGTTTGTCATACCAGGAAAGACCTATGGCTACACCTTC
CDR3: CASMFVIPGKTYGYTF

size: .
J: TRBJ1-5
V: TRBV7-9
D: .
DNA: TGTGCCAGCAGCTTGTCCGGGAACAATCAGCCCCAGCATTTT
CDR3: CASSLSGNNQPQHF

size: .
J: TRBJ1-4
V: TRBV9
D: TRBD1
DNA: TGTGCCAGCAGCCCCGGGACAGGGAGCGAAAAACTGTTTTTT
CDR3: CASSPGTGSEKLFF

size: .
J: TRBJ2-5
V: TRBV4-1
D: TRBD2
DNA: TGCGCCAGCAGCATTGCCGGGACTAGCGAAGAGACCCAGTACTTC
CDR3: CASSIAGTSEETQYF

size: .
J: TRBJ2-6
V: TRBV2
D: .
DNA: TGTGCCGGACTCCGGGGCTCTGGGGCCAACGTCCTGACTTTC
CDR3: CAGLRGSGANVLTF

size: .
J: TRBJ2-3
V: TRBV7-2
D: .
DNA: TGTGCCAGCAGCTTAGTGGGGAGAATAGATACGCAGTATTTT
CDR3: CASSLVGRIDTQYF

size: .
J: TRBJ2-1
V: TRBV5-1
D: TRBD2
DNA: TGCGCCAGCAGCTCCCCTCCCGGGAGGCCTTACAATGAGCAGTTCTTC
CDR3: CASSSPPGRPYNEQFF

size: .
J: TRBJ2-7
V: TRBV7-9
D: .
DNA: TGTGCCAGCAGCTTGGGCGTATCCTACGAGCAGTACTTC
CDR3: CASSLGVSYEQYF

size: .
J: TRBJ1-2
V: TRBV5-1
D: TRBD1
DNA: TGCGCCAGCAGCTTGGAGGACAGGGGAGATGGCTACACCTTC
CDR3: CASSLEDRGDGYTF